The T cell receptor (beta chain) described here comes from a study of shared clonotypes between healthy human individuals. Study-wide points: Clonotype sharing levels among donors were expected to vary with sequencing depth.

Naive CD8 cells comprised CD45RO-negative, CCR7-positively selected cells, excluding terminally differentiated effector memory CD45RA+ cells. A word on this clone: What it recognizes is unknown.

Data came from immunoSEQ multiplex PCR; TCRdb stores just in-frame clones and leaves some out. The repertoire includes 760,000 or so clones, roughly 96% of them detected once, and approximately 0.2% sits in the top ten. This sequence originates from a man younger than 40 in good health. The sample comprised naive CD8+ T cells sorted from blood.

Here the CDR3 DNA reads TGTGCCAGCAGCTTGGAGGCTAGCGGGATAGAGACCCAGTACTTC. This encodes CASSLEASGIETQYF. The V gene is TRBV7-9, the J gene TRBJ2-5; 9 nucleotides agree with TRBD2. V gave up 3 bases and J gave up 4 bases; unmatched junction bases: 6. The CDR3 has 15 amino acids. From germline, CDR1 is SEHNR and CDR2 FQNEAQ (reference sequence).